This TCR beta chain originates from a study of blood T cell repertoires in COVID-19. In the study overall: T cells, B-cell-depleted T cells, or PBMCs supplied cDNA or gDNA.

The repertoire was sequenced with immunoSEQ multiplex PCR; TCRdb's copy has only in-frame clones and lacks some. This table has about 300,000 clones, 70% to 90% appearing once. CDR3 length: 16 amino acids. The V gene's germline CDR1 is KGHSH and CDR2 LQKENI. The V gene lost 0 bases and the J gene lost 3 bases, with 12 bases spanning the gap. The J gene is TRBJ2-1, the V gene TRBV18, with a possible D match to TRBD1 (5 bases). The sequence came from a woman in her 30s who had recovered from COVID-19. Source material: PBMCs or T cells enriched from blood (not recorded which). The DNA for the CDR3 is TGTGCCAGCTCACCACCGGCTCAGGGTTACTACAATGAGCAGTTCTTC. This gives the protein CASSPPAQGYYNEQFF.